This T cell receptor beta chain originates from a study of identical twins. TCRdb redid the calling of the 5' RACE reads with MiXCR, one entry per CDR3 protein. The sample comprises approximately 620,000 distinct CDR3 sequences, over 8.5% of which are singletons, and roughly 0.9% rests with the top ten. The V gene lost 0 bases and the J gene lost 5 bases, with 20 bases spanning the gap. There are 17 residues in the CDR3. Germline V CDR1 and CDR2: SGHRS, YFSETQ. The same data also contributed to another study, on yellow fever vaccine responses in identical twins.

Sequences were obtained from PBMCs. The rearrangement uses TRBV5-1 and TRBJ1-1; D may be TRBD1 (5 bases). This clonotype originated in a woman aged 18-29 years in good health. Written as DNA, the CDR3 is TGCGCCAGCAGCTTGGACAGGCCCCTCGGGGATAAAACTGAAGCTTTCTTT. It translates to CASSLDRPLGDKTEAFF.